This T cell receptor beta chain was recovered during a study of CD8+ T cells in alopecia areata. As for the study in general: Those receiving the skin were roughly 6-11-week-old female C3H/HeJ mice, whose grafts came from approximately 6-12-month-old C3H/HeJ donors with spontaneous alopecia.

The time point was: mouse skin 6 weeks after grafting, around onset of hair loss. Biopsy sampling of recipient mouse skin took place at grafting and 3 and 6 weeks later. About this clone: As yet, its antigen is unknown. All gene names here are mouse names. The read ends 4 residues early relative to the CDR3; the germline J gene fills the gap.

Study findings and constraints: Whereas mice showed it more clearly, TCR sharing across patients was murkier, possibly because of HLA. Lesional scalp displayed greater clonality than normal scalp, most notably in alopecia totalis/universalis.

RNA extraction and reverse transcription yielded cDNA as sequencing template. Repertoires were generated with immunoSEQ multiplex PCR, while TCRdb's copy carries only in-frame clones and drops some. The sample contains over 5,500 clones, none of them singletons. CDR1 and CDR2 (germline): NNHNN, SYGAGS (reference sequence). The CDR3 has 13 residues. V was pared by 5 bases and J by 0 bases, with 7 bases between. The chain uses TRBV13-2 and TRBJ2-3; D is possibly TRBD1 (6 bases). This TCR was recovered from a C3H/HeJ mouse with alopecia areata. For the strain, the MHC haplotype given is H2-k. The sample consisted of skin, taken at week 6. The CDR3: CASGQGSAETLYF. CDR3 DNA, as far as it was read: TGTGCCAGCGGGCAGGGGAGTGCAGAA.